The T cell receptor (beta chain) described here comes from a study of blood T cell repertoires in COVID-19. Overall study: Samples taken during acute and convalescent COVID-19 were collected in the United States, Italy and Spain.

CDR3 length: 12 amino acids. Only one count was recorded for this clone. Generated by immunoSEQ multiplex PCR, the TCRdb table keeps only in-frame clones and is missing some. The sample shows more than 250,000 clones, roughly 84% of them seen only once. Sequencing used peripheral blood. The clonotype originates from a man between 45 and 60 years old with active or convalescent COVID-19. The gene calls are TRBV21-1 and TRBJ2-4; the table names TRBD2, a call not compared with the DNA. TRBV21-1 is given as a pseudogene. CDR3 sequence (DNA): TGTGCCAGCAGCACCTGGGAGGGCATTCAGTACTTC. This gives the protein CASSTWEGIQYF.